Each of the 28 T cell receptor beta chains below was sequenced from the same sample in a study of response to subunit inactivated influenza vaccine. TCRdb re-analysed the RT-PCR reads in MiXCR, keeping a single row per CDR3 protein. The table records fewer than 600,000 distinct CDR3 sequences, 7.2% of them present only once. The source was PBMCs from blood, collected less than 30 months after vaccination. The receptors were sampled from a man aged 50 to 69 who received an inactivated influenza vaccine.

This clonotype was seen only a few times. This sequence joins TRBV4-1 and TRBJ1-2, with a weak D call TRBD1 (5 bases). Germline V CDR1 and CDR2: MGHRA, YSYEKL. With 5 bases removed from V and 5 bases from J, the gap between germline ends came to 21 bases. The CDR3 extends over 16 amino acids. The CDR3 sequence is CASSKTGFRGSYGYTF. The CDR3 DNA follows: TGCGCCAGCAGCAAGACCGGGTTCCGGGGGAGTTATGGCTACACCTTC.

The rearrangement links TRBV13 to TRBJ2-5; perhaps TRBD2 as D (6 bases). V lost 3 bases and J 1 base, leaving 12 bases between the germline ends. The CDR3 is 15 residues long. CDR1 PRHDT and CDR2 FYEKMQ come from the germline V gene (reference sequence). In nucleotides, the CDR3 is TGTGCCAGCAGCTTCGGGAGAGGGCTCCAAGAGACCCAGTACTTC. It encodes CASSFGRGLQETQYF.

This clonotype has a handful of counts. V usage is TRBV27 and J usage is TRBJ2-7; D unresolved. CDR1 and CDR2 from the germline V gene are MNHEY and SMNVEV (reference sequence). This CDR3 region has 14 residues. Trimming pared 0 bases from V and 2 bases from J, leaving 8 bases between. The CDR3 coding sequence is TGTGCCAGCAGTTTATCTCTGGGAACCTACGAGCAGTACTTC. Amino acid sequence: CASSLSLGTYEQYF.

The sample holds a few counts of this clonotype. The rearrangement uses TRBV3-1 and TRBJ2-2; 8 bases align to TRBD2. Germline CDR1 reads LGHDT; CDR2 reads YNNKEL (reference sequence). The V gene end was trimmed by 8 bases and the J gene end by 4 bases; junction bases not matched to a gene: 6. This CDR3 has 14 amino acids. CDR3 residues: CASGKRELTGELFF. The CDR3 bases are TGTGCCAGCGGAAAGCGGGAGCTCACCGGGGAGCTGTTTTTT. The complete variable domain, with remaining parts taken from reference TRBV3-1 and TRBJ2-2, reads DTAVSQTPKYLVTQMGNDKSIKCEQNLGHDTMYWYKQDSKKFLKIMFSYNNKELIINETVPNRFSPKSPDKAHLNLHINSLELGDSAVYFCASGKRELTGELFFGEGSRLTVL.

This clonotype was counted many times. This chain joins TRBV5-1 and TRBJ1-6; D possibly corresponds to TRBD1 (5 bases). V was clipped by 4 bases and J by 7 bases, with 9 bases between them. The CDR3 runs to 13 residues. Germline CDR1 reads SGHRS; CDR2 reads YFSETQ. The CDR3 DNA reads TGCGCCAGCAGCGGGGCAGAAAATTCACCCCTCCACTTT. As protein: CASSGAENSPLHF.

The CDR3 DNA follows: TGCGCCAGCAGCCAAGAATACTACGGACAGGAAAGATACGAGCAGTACTTC. It is translated as CASSQEYYGQERYEQYF. The V call is TRBV4-3, the J call TRBJ2-7; TRBD1 matches at 7 bases. The germline V gene encodes CDR1 LGHNA and CDR2 YSLEER. This CDR3 is 17 amino acids long. After removal of 0 bases from V and 4 bases from J, the junction contained 12 bases not matched to a gene.

J is TRBJ2-2 and V is TRBV24-1; D might be TRBD1 (5 bases). Germline CDR1 KGHDR, CDR2 SFDVKD. Trimming pared 5 bases from V and 6 bases from J, leaving 6 bases between. The CDR3 totals 12 residues. In DNA, the CDR3 is TGTGCCACCAGTGCAGGGCCCGGGGAGCTGTTTTTT. Translating gives CATSAGPGELFF.

The rearrangement joins TRBV4-3 to TRBJ2-4; the D gene is possibly TRBD2 (6 bases). Germline-derived CDR1 and CDR2 are LGHNA and YSLEER. The ends were cut back, 3 bases at V and 0 bases at J, with 6 bases in the middle. The CDR3 extends over 14 amino acids. The CDR3 DNA is TGCGCCAGCAGCCAGGGACTAGCCAAAAACATTCAGTACTTC. Amino acid sequence: CASSQGLAKNIQYF.

There are a few counts of this clonotype. This rearrangement joins TRBV29-1 to TRBJ2-1; tentatively, D is TRBD1 (5 bases). Trimming stripped 5 bases from V and 5 bases from J, with 22 bases between. Germline V CDR1 and CDR2: SQVTM, ANQGSEA. The CDR3 extends over 16 amino acids. CDR3 DNA: TGCAGCGTTTACCGCCCCACAGGTATATCACACAATGAGCAGTTCTTC. Encoded protein: CSVYRPTGISHNEQFF.

The chain carries TRBV5-1 and TRBJ2-7; TRBD2 aligns across 13 bases. This CDR3 contains 16 residues. Germline V gene sequence: CDR1 SGHRS, CDR2 YFSETQ. Trimming removed 0 bases from V and 4 bases from J; junction bases left unmatched: 4. CDR3 in amino acids: CASSLDSGLAGYEQYF. The DNA of the CDR3 is TGCGCCAGCAGCTTGGACTCGGGACTAGCGGGATACGAGCAGTACTTC. The full variable domain, rest sourced from reference TRBV5-1 and TRBJ2-7, is KAGVTQTPRYLIKTRGQQVTLSCSPISGHRSVSWYQQTPGQGLQFLFEYFSETQRNKGNFPGRFSGRQFSNSRSEMNVSTLELGDSALYLCASSLDSGLAGYEQYFGPGTRLTVT.

V and J are TRBV6-1 and TRBJ2-5; 8 bases align to TRBD2. This CDR3 region has 16 residues. The V gene's germline CDR1 is MNHNS and CDR2 SASEGT. The V segment lost 6 bases and the J segment 5 bases; nucleotides outside the gene matches: 14. CDR3 in DNA: TGTGCCAGCAGGGAGGCCCTCGCGGGGGGACTGGAGACCCAGTACTTC. It is translated as CASREALAGGLETQYF.

The chain carries TRBV11-2 and TRBJ1-2; tentative D call: TRBD1 (5 bases). Germline V gene data show CDR1 as SGHAT and CDR2 as FQNNGV. This CDR3 region has 14 residues. V was cut by 0 bases and J by 12 bases, with 17 bases left in between. Here the CDR3 reads CASSLEERAGRHTF. DNA for the CDR3: TGTGCCAGCAGCTTAGAGGAGCGGGCAGGGAGGCACACCTTC.

The rearrangement links TRBV6-2 or TRBV6-3 to TRBJ2-2; possibly TRBD2 for D (5 bases). The CDR3 sequence is 17 residues long. Germline assignment: CDR1 MNHEY and CDR2 SVGEGT. V was shortened by 2 bases and J by 6 bases, with 19 bases between the two germline ends. CDR3 residues: CASSYQSYGSHPGELFF. In DNA form, the CDR3 reads TGTGCCAGCAGTTACCAATCCTATGGGAGTCATCCCGGGGAGCTGTTTTTT.

Remarks on this clonotype: A much more abundant neighbour one base away suggests this may be a read error. The chain has TRBV29-1 and TRBJ2-7; D might be TRBD1 or TRBD2, each matching 6 bases. Germline CDR1 and CDR2: SQVTM and ANQGSEA. V shed 7 bases and J shed 6 bases, with 16 bases lying between them. There are 12 residues in the CDR3. CDR3 in DNA: TGCAGCGCCGTAACGGGGGCCCGCGAGCAGTACTTC. Residues: CSAVTGAREQYF.

This clonotype was seen a handful of times. J is TRBJ2-7 and V is TRBV6-2 or TRBV6-3; TRBD2 matches 7 bases. After removal of 1 base from V and 1 base from J, the junction contained 4 bases not matched to a gene. Germline V CDR1 and CDR2: MNHEY, SVGEGT. The CDR3 is made up of 15 amino acids. The CDR3 region has the DNA TGTGCCAGCAGTTACTGGGCTAGCGGATCCTACGAGCAGTACTTC. Encoded protein: CASSYWASGSYEQYF.

This clonotype occurred a few times. The chain carries TRBV5-6 and TRBJ2-1, with a weak D call TRBD2 (5 bases). Per germline, CDR1 SGHDT and CDR2 YYEEEE. This CDR3 is built from 16 residues. V shed 0 bases and J shed 1 base, with 11 bases lying between them. This CDR3 is CASSLVGVDSYNEQFF. The CDR3 coding sequence is TGTGCCAGCAGCTTGGTCGGGGTGGATTCCTACAATGAGCAGTTCTTC. Full variable domain (outside the CDR3, taken from reference TRBV5-6 and TRBJ2-1): DAGVTQSPTHLIKTRGQQVTLRCSPKSGHDTVSWYQQALGQGPQFIFQYYEEEERQRGNFPDRFSGHQFPNYSSELNVNALLLGDSALYLCASSLVGVDSYNEQFFGPGTRLTVL.

This clonotype appeared many times. V is TRBV7-2 and J is TRBJ2-2; a weak D match, TRBD1 (7 bases). This CDR3 spans 17 amino acids. V was shortened by 4 bases and J by 1 base, with 16 bases between the two germline ends. Germline values: CDR1 SGHTA, CDR2 FQGNSA. The chain's CDR3 is CASSSLRRGQNTGELFF. The CDR3 region has the DNA TGTGCCAGCAGCTCCCTCAGGAGGGGGCAGAACACCGGGGAGCTGTTTTTT.

The table lists this clonotype with a few counts. The chain recombines TRBV30 with TRBJ2-1; no firm D call. CDR3 length equals 13 residues. V was cut by 0 bases and J by 5 bases, with 8 bases left in between. Germline V gene sequence: CDR1 GTSNPN, CDR2 SVGIG (reference sequence). CDR3 in DNA: TGTGCCTGGAGTGTAAGCTTAAACAATGAGCAGTTCTTC. Residues: CAWSVSLNNEQFF.

In its sample, this clonotype was seen many times. CDR3 sequence (DNA): TGTGCCAGCAGAAAACTAGCGGGTCCCTACGAGCAGTACTTC. The encoded protein is CASRKLAGPYEQYF. The chain combines TRBV6-1 with TRBJ2-7; 9 bases agree with TRBD2. The CDR3 totals 14 residues. Germline values: CDR1 MNHNS, CDR2 SASEGT. V lost 6 bases and J lost 2; bases outside the gene matches: 5.

This clonotype was counted at least ten times. The gene calls are TRBV11-2 and TRBJ1-1; D unresolved. The germline CDR1 and CDR2 sequences are SGHAT and FQNNGV. The CDR3 extends over 14 amino acids. V dropped 0 bases and J dropped 3 bases, with 8 bases sitting between them. In DNA form, the CDR3 reads TGTGCCAGCAGCTTAGATCGTGGGGACACTGAAGCTTTCTTT. Translating it yields CASSLDRGDTEAFF.

The chain employs TRBV10-3 and TRBJ2-3; D is perhaps TRBD2 (6 bases). Trimming pared 0 bases from V and 3 bases from J, leaving 10 bases between. Per germline, CDR1 ENHRY and CDR2 SYGVKD. The CDR3 loop spans 15 amino acids. Here the CDR3 reads CAISESEGKTDTQYF. The CDR3 coding sequence is TGTGCCATCAGTGAGTCGGAGGGAAAGACAGATACGCAGTATTTT.

The J gene is TRBJ2-1, the V gene TRBV20-1; D not resolved. This CDR3 spans 16 amino acids. Trimming removed 2 bases from V and 0 bases from J, with 14 bases in between. The germline CDR1 and CDR2 sequences are DFQATT and SNEGSKA (reference sequence). As DNA, the CDR3 is TGCAGTGCTAGAAATTTATTGTTCGGCTCCTACAATGAGCAGTTCTTC. This codes for CSARNLLFGSYNEQFF.

This clonotype appeared a few times. V and J are TRBV7-2 and TRBJ1-5; a possible D gene is TRBD1 (6 bases). The V end lost 4 bases, the J end lost 4 bases, and 14 bases lay between the germline ends. The V gene's germline CDR1 is SGHTA and CDR2 FQGNSA. The CDR3 runs to 15 residues. The CDR3 loop reads CASSYDRTINQPQHF. As DNA, the CDR3 is TGTGCCAGCAGCTACGACAGGACGATTAATCAGCCCCAGCATTTT.

The CDR3 protein is CASSLEGGGNTIYF. DNA of the CDR3: TGTGCCAGCAGTTTGGAGGGCGGCGGAAACACCATATATTTT. The chain is built from TRBV12-3 or TRBV12-4 and TRBJ1-3, with D unresolved. The CDR3 spans 14 residues. With 3 bases removed from V and 4 bases from J, the gap between germline ends came to 10 bases.

A word on this clonotype: A read error may be the cause here, since a much bigger clone is one base away. The chain links TRBV29-1 to TRBJ1-2, with 9 bases that match TRBD1. V was clipped by 8 bases and J by 6 bases; unmatched bases: 7. The CDR3 is made up of 12 amino acids. In germline, CDR1 is SQVTM, CDR2 ANQGSEA. The CDR3 here is CSLGRTGDGYTF. The DNA for the CDR3 is TGCAGCCTTGGACGGACAGGGGATGGCTACACCTTC.

This clonotype was picked up a small number of times. The rearrangement joins TRBV7-9 to TRBJ2-3; 8 bases are shared with TRBD2. The ends lost 5 bases at V and 2 bases at J; junction bases unmatched: 12. CDR1 is SEHNR and CDR2 is FQNEAQ in the germline V gene (reference sequence). There are 17 residues in the CDR3. The CDR3 nucleotides read TGTGCCAGCAGCCCCCACCCGGGACTAGGAATCACAGATACGCAGTATTTT. Amino acid sequence: CASSPHPGLGITDTQYF.

This clonotype appeared a few times. A read error may account for a junction end that differs from germline. The chain is built from TRBV28 and TRBJ2-1; 10 bases are a match to TRBD2. This CDR3 spans 15 amino acids. Germline lookup yields CDR1 MDHEN and CDR2 SYDVKM. The CDR3 spells CASSLLAGSYNEQFF. The CDR3, as DNA: TGTGCCAGTAGTTTACTAGCGGGAAGCTACAATGAGCAGTTCTTC.

This clonotype has only one observation. A read error may be the cause here, since a much bigger clone is one base away. The V call is TRBV3-1, the J call TRBJ2-5, with D tentatively TRBD2 (5 bases). CDR3 size: 14 residues. The V gene's germline CDR1 is LGHDT and CDR2 YNNKEL (reference sequence). The CDR3 is CASSQGTFQETHYF. The CDR3 DNA follows: TGTGCCAGCAGCCAAGGGACTTTCCAAGAGACCCACTACTTC.